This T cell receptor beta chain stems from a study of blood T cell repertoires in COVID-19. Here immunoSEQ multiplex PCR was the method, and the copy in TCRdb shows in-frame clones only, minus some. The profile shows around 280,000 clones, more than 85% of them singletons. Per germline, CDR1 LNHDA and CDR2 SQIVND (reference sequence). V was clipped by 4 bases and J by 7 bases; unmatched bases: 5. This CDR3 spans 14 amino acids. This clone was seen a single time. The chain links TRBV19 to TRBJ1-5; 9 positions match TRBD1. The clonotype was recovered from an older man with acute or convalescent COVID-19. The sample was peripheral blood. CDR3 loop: CASSTGQGSQPQHF. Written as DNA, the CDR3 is TGTGCCAGTAGTACCGGACAGGGGAGCCAGCCCCAGCATTTT. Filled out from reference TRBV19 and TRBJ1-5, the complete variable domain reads DGGITQSPKYLFRKEGQNVTLSCEQNLNHDAMYWYRQDPGQGLRLIYYSQIVNDFQKGDIAEGYSVSREKKESFPLTVTSAQKNPTAFYLCASSTGQGSQPQHFGDGTRLSIL.